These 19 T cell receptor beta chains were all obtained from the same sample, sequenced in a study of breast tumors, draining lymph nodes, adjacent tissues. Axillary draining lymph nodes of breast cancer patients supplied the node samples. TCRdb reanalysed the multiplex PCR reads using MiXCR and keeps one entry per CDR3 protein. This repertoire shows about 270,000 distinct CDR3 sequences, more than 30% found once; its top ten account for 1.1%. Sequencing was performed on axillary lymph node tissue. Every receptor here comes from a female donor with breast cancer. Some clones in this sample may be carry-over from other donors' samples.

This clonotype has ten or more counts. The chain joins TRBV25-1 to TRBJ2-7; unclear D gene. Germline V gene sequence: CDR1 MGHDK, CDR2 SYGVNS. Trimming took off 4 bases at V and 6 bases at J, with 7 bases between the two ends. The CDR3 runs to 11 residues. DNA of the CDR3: TGTGCCAGCAGTGCCCTGGGCGAGCAGTACTTC. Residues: CASSALGEQYF.

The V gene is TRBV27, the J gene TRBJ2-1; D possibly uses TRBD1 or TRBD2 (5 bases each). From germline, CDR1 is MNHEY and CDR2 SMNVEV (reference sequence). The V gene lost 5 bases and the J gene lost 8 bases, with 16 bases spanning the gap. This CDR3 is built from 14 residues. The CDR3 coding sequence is TGTGCCAGCAGTCCAATGGGGGTCACCTATGAGCAGTTCTTC. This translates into CASSPMGVTYEQFF.

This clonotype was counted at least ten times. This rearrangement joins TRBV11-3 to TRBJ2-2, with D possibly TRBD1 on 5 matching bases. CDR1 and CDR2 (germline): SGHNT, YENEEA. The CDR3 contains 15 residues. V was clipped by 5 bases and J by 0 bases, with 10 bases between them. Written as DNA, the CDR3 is TGTGCCAGCAGCCAGGGCCGCGCGAACACCGGGGAGCTGTTTTTT. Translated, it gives CASSQGRANTGELFF. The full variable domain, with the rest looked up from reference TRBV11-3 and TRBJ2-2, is EAGVVQSPRYKIIEKKQPVAFWCNPISGHNTLYWYLQNLGQGPELLIRYENEEAVDDSQLPKDRFSAERLKGVDSTLKIQPAELGDSAVYLCASSQGRANTGELFFGEGSRLTVL.

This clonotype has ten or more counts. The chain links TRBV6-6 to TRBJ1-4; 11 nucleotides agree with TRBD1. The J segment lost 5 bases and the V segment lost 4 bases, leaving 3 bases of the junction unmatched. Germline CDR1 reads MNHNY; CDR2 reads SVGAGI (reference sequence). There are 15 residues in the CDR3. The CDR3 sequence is CASSSGQGANEKLFF. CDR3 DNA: TGTGCCAGCAGTTCCGGACAGGGGGCAAATGAAAAACTGTTTTTT.

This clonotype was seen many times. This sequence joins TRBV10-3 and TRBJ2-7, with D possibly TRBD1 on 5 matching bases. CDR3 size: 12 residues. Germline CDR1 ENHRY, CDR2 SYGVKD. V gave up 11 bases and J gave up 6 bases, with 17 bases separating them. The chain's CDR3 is CAAGLRVAEQYF. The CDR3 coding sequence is TGTGCCGCCGGTCTCAGGGTGGCCGAGCAGTACTTC.

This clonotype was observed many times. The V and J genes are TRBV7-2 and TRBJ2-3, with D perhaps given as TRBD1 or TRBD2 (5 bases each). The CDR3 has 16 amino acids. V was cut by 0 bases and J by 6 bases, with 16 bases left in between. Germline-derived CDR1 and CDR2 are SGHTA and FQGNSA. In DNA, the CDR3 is TGTGCCAGCAGCTTAGCGGGGACCTCCTGGAGGGATACGCAGTATTTT. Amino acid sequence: CASSLAGTSWRDTQYF.

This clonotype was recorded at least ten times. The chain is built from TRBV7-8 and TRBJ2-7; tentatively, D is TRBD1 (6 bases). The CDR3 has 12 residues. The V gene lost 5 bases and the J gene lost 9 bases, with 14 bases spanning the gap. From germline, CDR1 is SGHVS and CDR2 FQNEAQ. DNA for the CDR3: TGTGCCAGCAGCGCTACAGGGCGGAGGCAGTACTTC. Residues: CASSATGRRQYF.

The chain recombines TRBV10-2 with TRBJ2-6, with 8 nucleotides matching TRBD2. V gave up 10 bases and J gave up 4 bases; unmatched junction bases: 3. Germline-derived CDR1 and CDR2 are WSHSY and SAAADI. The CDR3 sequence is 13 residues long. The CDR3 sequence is CATGLVGANVLTF. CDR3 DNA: TGCGCCACGGGACTAGTGGGGGCCAACGTCCTGACTTTC.

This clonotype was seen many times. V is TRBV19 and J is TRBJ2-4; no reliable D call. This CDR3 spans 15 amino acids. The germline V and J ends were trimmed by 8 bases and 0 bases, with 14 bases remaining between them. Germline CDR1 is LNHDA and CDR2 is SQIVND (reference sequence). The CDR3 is CASHDGQLAKNIQYF. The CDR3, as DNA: TGTGCCAGTCACGACGGTCAACTAGCCAAAAACATTCAGTACTTC. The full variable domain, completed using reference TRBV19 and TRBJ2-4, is DGGITQSPKYLFRKEGQNVTLSCEQNLNHDAMYWYRQDPGQGLRLIYYSQIVNDFQKGDIAEGYSVSREKKESFPLTVTSAQKNPTAFYLCASHDGQLAKNIQYFGAGTRLSVL.

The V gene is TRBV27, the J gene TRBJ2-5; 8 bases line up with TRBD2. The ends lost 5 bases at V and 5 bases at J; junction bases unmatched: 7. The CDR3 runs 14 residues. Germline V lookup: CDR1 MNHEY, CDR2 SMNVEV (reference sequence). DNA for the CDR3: TGTGCCAGCAGTATTACTAGCGGAGCGGAGACCCAGTACTTC. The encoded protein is CASSITSGAETQYF.

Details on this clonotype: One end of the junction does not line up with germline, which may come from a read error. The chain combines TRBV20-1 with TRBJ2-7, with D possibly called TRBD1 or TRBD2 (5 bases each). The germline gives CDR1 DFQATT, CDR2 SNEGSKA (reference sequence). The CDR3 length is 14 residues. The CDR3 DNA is TGCAGTACTAGACCATCCGGTGGCAGGGCCGAGCAGTACTTC. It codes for CSTRPSGGRAEQYF.

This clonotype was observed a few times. The CDR3 is CASSPGTAMNTEAFF. The CDR3 region has the DNA TGTGCCAGTAGTCCCGGGACAGCGATGAACACTGAAGCTTTCTTT. The chain couples TRBV19 to TRBJ1-1, with 7 bases matching TRBD1. Germline CDR1 reads LNHDA; CDR2 reads SQIVND (reference sequence). With V trimmed by 5 bases and J by 0 bases, 6 bases remained unmatched. This CDR3 region has 15 residues.

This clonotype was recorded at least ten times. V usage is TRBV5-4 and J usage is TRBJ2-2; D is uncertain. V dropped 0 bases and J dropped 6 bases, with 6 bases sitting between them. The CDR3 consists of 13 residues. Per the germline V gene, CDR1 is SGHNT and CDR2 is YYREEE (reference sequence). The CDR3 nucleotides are TGTGCCAGCAGCTTGGTGGCCCCCGGGGAGCTGTTTTTT. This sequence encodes CASSLVAPGELFF.

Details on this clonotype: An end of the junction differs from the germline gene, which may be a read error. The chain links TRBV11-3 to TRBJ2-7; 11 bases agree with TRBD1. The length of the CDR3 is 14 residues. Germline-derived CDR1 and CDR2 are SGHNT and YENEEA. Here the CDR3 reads CTSSVGQGAYEQYF. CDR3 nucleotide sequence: TGTACCAGCAGCGTGGGACAGGGGGCCTACGAGCAGTACTTC.

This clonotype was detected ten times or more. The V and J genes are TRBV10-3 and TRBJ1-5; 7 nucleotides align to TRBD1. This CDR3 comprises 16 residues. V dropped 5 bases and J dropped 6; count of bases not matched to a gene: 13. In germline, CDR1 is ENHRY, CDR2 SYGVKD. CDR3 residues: CAISRTGTDDGQPQHF. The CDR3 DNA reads TGTGCCATCAGTAGGACAGGAACCGATGACGGTCAGCCCCAGCATTTT.

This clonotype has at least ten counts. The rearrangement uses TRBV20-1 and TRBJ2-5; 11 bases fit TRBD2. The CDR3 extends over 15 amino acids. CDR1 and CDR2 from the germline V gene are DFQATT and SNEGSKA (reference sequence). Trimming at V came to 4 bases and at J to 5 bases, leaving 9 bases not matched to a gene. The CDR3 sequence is CSATPIAGGGETQYF. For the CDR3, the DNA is TGCAGTGCTACCCCAATAGCGGGAGGGGGGGAGACCCAGTACTTC.

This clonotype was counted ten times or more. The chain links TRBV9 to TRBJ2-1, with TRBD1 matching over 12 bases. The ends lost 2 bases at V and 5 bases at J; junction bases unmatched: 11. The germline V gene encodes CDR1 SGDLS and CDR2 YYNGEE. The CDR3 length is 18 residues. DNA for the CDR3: TGTGCCAGCAGCGTGACTATTCCGGGACAGGGGGCCCACAATGAGCAGTTCTTC. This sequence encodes CASSVTIPGQGAHNEQFF.

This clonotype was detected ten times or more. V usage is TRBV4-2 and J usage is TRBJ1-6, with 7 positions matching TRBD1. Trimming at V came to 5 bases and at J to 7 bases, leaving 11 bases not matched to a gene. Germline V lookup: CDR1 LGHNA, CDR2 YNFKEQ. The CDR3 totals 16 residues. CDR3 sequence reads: CASSSPDRVTNSPLHF. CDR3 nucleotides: TGTGCCAGCAGCTCTCCCGACAGGGTGACGAATTCACCCCTCCACTTT.

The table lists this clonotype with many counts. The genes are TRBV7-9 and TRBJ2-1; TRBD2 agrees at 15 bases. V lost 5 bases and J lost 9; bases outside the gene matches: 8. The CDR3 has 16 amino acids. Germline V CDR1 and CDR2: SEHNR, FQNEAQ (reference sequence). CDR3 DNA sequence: TGTGCCAGCAGCCCGCTACCGGGACTAGCGGGAGGTGAGCAGTTCTTC. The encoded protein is CASSPLPGLAGGEQFF. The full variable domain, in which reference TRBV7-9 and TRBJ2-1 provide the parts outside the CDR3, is DTGVSQNPRHKITKRGQNVTFRCDPISEHNRLYWYRQTLGQGPEFLTYFQNEAQLEKSRLLSDRFSAERPKGSFSTLEIQRTEQGDSAMYLCASSPLPGLAGGEQFFGPGTRLTVL.